Detailed here is one TCR beta chain. No antigen is known for it. The record has no base qualities; no much larger clone is one base away. The patients picked for sequencing were ones in whom flow cytometry had shown an expansion of CD8+CD57+ cells. Every patient had severe acquired aplastic anemia, diagnosed using the International Study of Aplastic Anemia and Agranulocytosis and Camitta criteria. Patients had received no therapy at the time of blood sampling. TCR repertoires of sorted CD4+ and CD8+ blood T cells from severe aplastic anemia patients and healthy subjects were deep-sequenced in the study. Patients were enrolled under clinicaltrials.gov protocols 00001620, 01623167, 00001397, 00071045, 00081523 and 00961064 in the USA. Ficoll-Paque density gradient centrifugation was used to isolate peripheral blood mononuclear cells. CD4+ and CD8+ T cells were sorted by FACS or magnetic beads before DNA extraction.

Profiling of TCR beta VDJ combinations and CDR3 sequences used genomic DNA as the template. An Illumina HiSeq 2000 was used for TCR repertoire sequencing. Per the source publication's procedure: TRBV/TRBJ rearrangement plots, CDR3 size and DJ length profiles, and Simpson's diversity index were used to assess repertoires. The most abundant DNA sequence in the deep sequencing data was defined as the immunodominant clone. CDR3 amino acid sequences were screened for sharing across subjects and compared with published repertoires and the VDJdb database. Using fastp at Q25 and MiXCR, TCRdb reprocessed the public reads and kept productive beta chains. Every distinct CDR3 protein forms one entry, paired with its most common genes and DNA. It is TCRdb's table, rather than the study itself, that gives the V and J calls and clone size. The sample table holds approximately 130,000 distinct CDR3 sequences, of which under 60% were seen once. 25% to 35% of the sample goes to the ten largest clones.

This specimen belongs to a study of CD8+CD57+ T cells in acquired aplastic anemia (dated by TCRdb to the late 2010s). In terms of the full investigation: On average, sorted CD4+ and CD8+ cells yielded about 3 ug of extracted DNA, with a range of roughly 0.17 to 30 ug. CD8+CD57+ expansion was defined as frequency above the mean frequency observed in healthy subjects. General conclusions and limits of the study: Around 30 CD8+ CDR3 sequences were shared between patients and controls but appeared highly expressed in patients and within their immunodominant clones. CD8+ Simpson's diversity did not differ significantly between patients and healthy controls (P=0.060).

Inclusive of the bounding cysteine and phenylalanine, the CDR3 is 13 residues long. The kept DNA is CDR3 alone, 39 bases in frame from the first base. In the germline V gene, CDR1 corresponds to KGHDR and CDR2 to SFDVKD. V is shortened by 6 bases, J by 3 bases, and the region joining them spans 10 bases. The origin of this receptor is a human donor with aplastic anemia. The specimen was sorted CD4+, CD8+, or CD8+CD57+ T cells (not recorded which) from PBMCs. The chain joins TRBV24-1 to TRBJ1-2, with the D gene not clear enough to name. Read as DNA, the sequence is TGTGCCACCAGTATAGGTCCCGACTATGGCTACACCTTC. This is translated as CATSIGPDYGYTF.